This T cell receptor (beta chain) was observed in a study of response to subunit inactivated influenza vaccine. Whole-study results and caveats: Seasonal influenza vaccination, on each occasion, was suggested by the authors to recruit few new T cells.

TCRdb independently ran MiXCR on the RT-PCR reads; one entry per CDR3 protein. The top ten hold approximately 11% of the sample, which has over 650,000 distinct CDR3 sequences, 18% seen once. This clonotype was recorded a few times. Its antigen is currently unknown. J was trimmed by 2 bases and V by 6 bases; bases with no gene match: 5. The CDR3 length is 15 residues. Sequenced here: PBMCs from blood, sampled about 5 days after vaccination. The sequence was obtained from a man aged 45 to 65 who received an inactivated influenza vaccine. This chain joins TRBV12-3 or TRBV12-4 and TRBJ2-5; 11 positions match TRBD2. The CDR3 spells CASSSRLAGQETQYF. The CDR3 bases are TGTGCCAGCAGCAGCCGACTAGCGGGGCAAGAGACCCAGTACTTC.